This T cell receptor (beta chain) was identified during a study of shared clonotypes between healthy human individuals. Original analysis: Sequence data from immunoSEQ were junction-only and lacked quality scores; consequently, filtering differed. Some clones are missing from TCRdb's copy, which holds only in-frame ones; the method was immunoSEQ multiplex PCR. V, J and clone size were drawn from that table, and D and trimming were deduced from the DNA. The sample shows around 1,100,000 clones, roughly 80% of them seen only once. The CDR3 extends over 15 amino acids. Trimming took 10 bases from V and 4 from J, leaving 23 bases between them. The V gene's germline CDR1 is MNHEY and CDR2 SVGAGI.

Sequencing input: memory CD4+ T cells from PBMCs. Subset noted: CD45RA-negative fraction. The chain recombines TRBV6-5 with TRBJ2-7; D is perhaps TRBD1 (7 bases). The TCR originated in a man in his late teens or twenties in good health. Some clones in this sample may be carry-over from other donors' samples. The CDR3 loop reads CATGEGGQHIYEQYF. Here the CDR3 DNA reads TGTGCCACCGGAGAGGGGGGACAGCACATTTACGAGCAGTACTTC.